The sequence of this T cell receptor beta chain was determined in a study of response to subunit inactivated influenza vaccine. Study-wide results and caveats: The authors suggested that few new T cells are recruited per seasonal influenza vaccination.

TCRdb called the RT-PCR reads again in MiXCR, with one record for every CDR3 protein. The table records hundreds of thousands of distinct CDR3 sequences, around 14% of them present only once. For this clonotype: No antigen is known for it.

The sequences come from PBMCs from blood, collected 12 days after vaccination. The source of this sequence is a man aged 45-65 years who received an inactivated influenza vaccine.

The chain's CDR3 is CAISESGVGAFF. The CDR3 DNA reads as TGTGCCATCAGTGAGTCAGGTGTCGGAGCTTTCTTT. V usage is TRBV10-3 and J usage is TRBJ1-1; D is undetermined. CDR3 length: 12 residues. V gave up 0 bases and J gave up 10 bases, with 9 bases separating them. Germline V gives CDR1 ENHRY, CDR2 SYGVKD.